This T cell receptor beta chain is drawn from a study of cytomegalovirus exposure and HLA in healthy donors. The PCR ran on 60 Vbeta and 13 Jbeta primers. Clones were sequenced by immunoSEQ multiplex PCR, and TCRdb holds only the in-frame ones, with some missing. The repertoire consists of some 110,000 clones, with around 75% occurring once and the leading ten covering roughly 0.87%. Between the trimmed V and J ends, which lost 1 base and 1 base, there was a span of 10 bases. Germline V gene sequence: CDR1 SGHTA, CDR2 FQGNSA. This CDR3 is built from 16 residues. This chain uses TRBV7-2 with TRBJ1-4; D is perhaps TRBD1 (5 bases). This clonotype was sampled from a woman under 40 in good health and CMV-seronegative. Sequencing used PBMCs. CDR3 protein: CASSLDGGRTNEKLFF. CDR3 coding DNA: TGTGCCAGCAGCTTAGACGGGGGACGAACTAATGAAAAACTGTTTTTT.